The next 2 T cell receptor beta chains were all read from a single sample in a study of T cell repertoires in cytomegalovirus infection. TCRdb itself ran the reads through MiXCR, one entry per CDR3 protein. This table holds about 460,000 distinct CDR3 sequences, around 11% found once. The specimen was PBMCs. The source is a human donor in good health (CMV status not recorded). Some clones in this sample may be carry-over from other donors' samples.

In this sample, this clonotype turned up many times. V and J are TRBV19 and TRBJ2-3; 13 bases match TRBD2. The CDR3 extends over 16 amino acids. After removal of 3 bases from V and 5 bases from J, the junction contained 5 bases not matched to a gene. Germline CDR1 is LNHDA and CDR2 is SQIVND (reference sequence). For the CDR3, the DNA is TGTGCCAGTAGTATTAGGACTAGCGGGAGAGGAGATACGCAGTATTTT. It specifies CASSIRTSGRGDTQYF.

This clonotype was counted ten times or more. This rearrangement joins TRBV5-1 to TRBJ2-3; 11 bases agree with TRBD2. With V trimmed by 4 bases and J by 6 bases, 13 bases remained unmatched. The germline gives CDR1 SGHRS, CDR2 YFSETQ. This CDR3 contains 17 residues. CDR3 in amino acids: CASSRGLADVPRDTQYF. The CDR3 DNA reads as TGCGCCAGCAGCCGGGGACTAGCGGATGTGCCTAGGGATACGCAGTATTTT.